This entry features one TCR beta chain sequence. The data were obtained in a study of T cell responses to AZD1222 COVID-19 vaccine. Produced via immunoSEQ multiplex PCR; TCRdb's table is partial and in-frame only. The table records 140,000 to 150,000 clones, 90% to 95% of them present only once. The V and J ends lost 7 bases and 8 bases respectively, with 14 bases between them. This CDR3 spans 12 amino acids. Germline V gene sequence: CDR1 ENHRY, CDR2 SYGVKD. Here the sequenced sample was peripheral blood, taken after recovery from COVID-19. This rearrangement joins TRBV10-3 to TRBJ1-1, with D hard to call. The origin of this receptor is an adult who had recovered from COVID-19. CDR3 nucleotide sequence: TGTGCCATCATGGCCGACACCCTAGAAGCTTTCTTT. Encoded protein: CAIMADTLEAFF.